This TCR beta chain was documented in a study of regulatory T cells in long-lasting Graves disease. For the study at large: Prior antithyroid drug treatment in newly diagnosed Graves' patients lasted under 3 months. Study observations and caveats: New patients shared around 980 public clonotypes, and persistent patients shared more, with about 2,500.

Specified time point: newly diagnosed GD, antithyroid drugs for less than 3 months. Following extraction of RNA from PBMCs, that RNA was used to make the TCR library. EDTA tubes received approximately 9 milliliters of collected peripheral blood. Comment on this clonotype: Its antigen is unidentified.

Construction of the TCR beta libraries employed iRepertoire HTBI primers in conjunction with Arm-PCR of CDR3 regions. MiXCR, applied by TCRdb to the multiplex PCR reads, yields one record per CDR3 protein. The sample yields about 620,000 distinct CDR3 sequences, under 20% seen once. The CDR3 sequence is 16 residues long. With 7 bases clipped from V and 5 bases from J, the junction kept 12 bases outside the gene matches. Looked up from germline, CDR1 is LNHDA and CDR2 is SQIVND (reference sequence). Separately, the same data were catalogued under a study of T cells in Graves' hyperthyroidism and ophthalmopathy. According to that study: With a duration under 2 months, the hyperthyroidism was newly diagnosed in patients aged 18 to 65.

V and J are TRBV19 and TRBJ1-5, with 9 bases that match TRBD1. The TCR originated in a woman aged 25 to 39 with Graves disease. Sample: peripheral blood mononuclear cells (PBMCs), taken at new diagnosis, from a patient treated with antithyroid drugs. CDR3 protein: CASTALTGGADQPQHF. The CDR3 DNA is TGTGCCAGTACCGCACTCACAGGGGGCGCGGATCAGCCCCAGCATTTT.